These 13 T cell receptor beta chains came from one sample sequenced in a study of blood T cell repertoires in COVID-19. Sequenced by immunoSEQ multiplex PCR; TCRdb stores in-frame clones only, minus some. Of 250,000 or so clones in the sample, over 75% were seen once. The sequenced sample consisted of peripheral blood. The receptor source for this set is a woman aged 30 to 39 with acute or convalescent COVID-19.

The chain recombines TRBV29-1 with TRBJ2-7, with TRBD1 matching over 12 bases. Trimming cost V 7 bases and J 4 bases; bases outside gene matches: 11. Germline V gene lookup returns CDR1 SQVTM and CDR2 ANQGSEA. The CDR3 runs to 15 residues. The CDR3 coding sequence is TGCAGCGCCTCAGGTGGGACAGGGGGCATTTACGAGCAGTACTTC. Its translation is CSASGGTGGIYEQYF.

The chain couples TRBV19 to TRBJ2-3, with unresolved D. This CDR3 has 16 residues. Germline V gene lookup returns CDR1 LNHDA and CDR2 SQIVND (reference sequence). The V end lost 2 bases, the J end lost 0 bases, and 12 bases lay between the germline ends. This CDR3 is CASSISETLSTDTQYF. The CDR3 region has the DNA TGTGCCAGTAGTATAAGTGAGACTCTTAGCACAGATACGCAGTATTTT.

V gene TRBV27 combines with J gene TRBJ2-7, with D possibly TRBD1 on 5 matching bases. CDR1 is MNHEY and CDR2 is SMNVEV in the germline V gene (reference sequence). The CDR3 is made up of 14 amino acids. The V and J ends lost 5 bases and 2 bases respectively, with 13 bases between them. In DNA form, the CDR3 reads TGTGCCAGCAGTCTCCGACAGAAAACCTACGAGCAGTACTTC. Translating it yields CASSLRQKTYEQYF.

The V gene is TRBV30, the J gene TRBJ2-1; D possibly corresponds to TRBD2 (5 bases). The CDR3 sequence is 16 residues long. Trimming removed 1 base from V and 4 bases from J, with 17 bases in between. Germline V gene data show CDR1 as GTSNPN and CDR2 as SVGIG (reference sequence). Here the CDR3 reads CAWSELGGPRYNEQFF. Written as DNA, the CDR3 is TGTGCCTGGAGTGAGCTCGGAGGCCCCAGATACAATGAGCAGTTCTTC.

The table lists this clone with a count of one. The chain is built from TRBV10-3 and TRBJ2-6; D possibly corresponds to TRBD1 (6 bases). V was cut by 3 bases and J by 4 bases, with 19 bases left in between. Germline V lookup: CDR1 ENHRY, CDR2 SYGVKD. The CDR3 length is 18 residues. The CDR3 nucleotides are TGTGCCATCAGTGATTCCCGGGGTAGGGGGTCCGGGGCCAACGTCCTGACTTTC. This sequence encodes CAISDSRGRGSGANVLTF.

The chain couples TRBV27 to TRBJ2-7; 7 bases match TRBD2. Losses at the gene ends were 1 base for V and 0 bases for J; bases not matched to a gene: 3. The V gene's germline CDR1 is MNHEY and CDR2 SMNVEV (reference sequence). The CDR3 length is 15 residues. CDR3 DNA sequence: TGTGCCAGCAGTTTATTGGGAGGGAGCTCCTACGAGCAGTACTTC. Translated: CASSLLGGSSYEQYF.

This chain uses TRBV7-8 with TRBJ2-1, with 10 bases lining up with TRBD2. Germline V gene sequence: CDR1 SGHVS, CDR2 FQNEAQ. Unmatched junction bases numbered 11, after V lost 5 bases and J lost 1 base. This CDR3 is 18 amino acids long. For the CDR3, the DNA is TGTGCCAGCAGCCTCATGAGCAATAGCGGGGGGTCCTACAATGAGCAGTTCTTC. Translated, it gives CASSLMSNSGGSYNEQFF.

This chain's CDR3 is CASRHLSGINTGELFF. The DNA for the CDR3 is TGTGCCAGCAGGCACTTAAGCGGGATCAACACCGGGGAGCTGTTTTTT. The chain uses TRBV2 and TRBJ2-2; 7 bases map to TRBD2. There are 16 residues in the CDR3. Germline CDR1 is SNHLY and CDR2 is FYNNEI. V lost 6 bases and J lost 2; bases outside the gene matches: 9.

The CDR3: CASSLTQGGVTNEKLFF. For the CDR3, the DNA is TGTGCCAGCAGCTTAACACAGGGGGGAGTTACTAATGAAAAACTGTTTTTT. The chain joins TRBV7-3 to TRBJ1-4; 8 positions agree with TRBD1. Looked up from germline, CDR1 is SGHTA and CDR2 is FQGTGA. The CDR3 has 17 residues. The V and J ends lost 0 bases and 2 bases, in that order; junction bases with no gene match: 5.

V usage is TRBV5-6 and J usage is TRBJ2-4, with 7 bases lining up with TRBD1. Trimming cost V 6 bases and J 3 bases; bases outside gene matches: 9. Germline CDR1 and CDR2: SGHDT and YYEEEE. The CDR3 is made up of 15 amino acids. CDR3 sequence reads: CASTLTGLGKNIQYF. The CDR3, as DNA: TGTGCCAGCACCCTGACAGGGCTCGGCAAAAACATTCAGTACTTC.

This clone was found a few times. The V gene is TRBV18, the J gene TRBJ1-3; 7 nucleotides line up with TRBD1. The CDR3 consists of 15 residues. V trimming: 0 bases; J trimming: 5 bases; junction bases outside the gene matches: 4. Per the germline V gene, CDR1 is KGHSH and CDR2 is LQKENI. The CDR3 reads CASSPPGTARNTIYF. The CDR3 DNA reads TGTGCCAGCTCACCACCCGGGACAGCAAGAAACACCATATATTTT.

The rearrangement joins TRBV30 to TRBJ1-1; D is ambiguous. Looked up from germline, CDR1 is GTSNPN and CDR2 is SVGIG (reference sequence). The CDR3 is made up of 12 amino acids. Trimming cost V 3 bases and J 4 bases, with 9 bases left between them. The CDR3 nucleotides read TGTGCCTGGAGGGCCGCAAGCACTGAAGCTTTCTTT. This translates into CAWRAASTEAFF.

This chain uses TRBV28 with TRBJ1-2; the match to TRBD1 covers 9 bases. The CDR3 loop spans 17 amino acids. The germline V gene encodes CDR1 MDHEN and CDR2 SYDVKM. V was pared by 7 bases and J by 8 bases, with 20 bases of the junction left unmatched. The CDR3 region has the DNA TGTGCCAGCATTTTTGGACCTACAGGGGGCGGAGATAGGGGCTACACCTTC. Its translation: CASIFGPTGGGDRGYTF.